The next 23 T cell receptor beta chains were all read from a single sample in a study of T-cell reconstitution after alpha-beta-depleted transplantation in children. Construction of the TCRbeta library involved unique molecular identifiers. Each CDR3 protein is one row after TCRdb ran MiXCR on the PCR reads. Here the sample spans fewer than 400,000 distinct CDR3 sequences, around 25% being singletons. Sequencing used PBMCs, mostly from graft donor cells, obtained 180 days after TCRalphabeta/CD19-depleted stem cell transplant. The origin of the receptors is a male patient younger than 18 who had a stem cell transplant for acute lymphoblastic leukemia, so the T cells may come from the graft donor.

This clonotype was seen only a few times. The J gene is TRBJ2-2, the V gene TRBV7-8, with 8 bases aligning to TRBD2. The CDR3 is made up of 15 amino acids. Looked up from germline, CDR1 is SGHVS and CDR2 is FQNEAQ. The junction had 2 bases not matched to a gene; V was cut back by 1 base and J by 4 bases. The CDR3 protein is CASSLGLAGTGELFF. The CDR3 DNA follows: TGTGCCAGCAGCTTAGGGCTAGCGGGCACCGGGGAGCTGTTTTTT.

There are a few counts of this clonotype. The chain has TRBV3-1 and TRBJ2-4, with unresolved D. Trimming shortened V by 0 bases and J by 8 bases, and 20 bases separated the two germline ends. The CDR3 covers 17 residues. Per germline, CDR1 LGHDT and CDR2 YNNKEL (reference sequence). This CDR3 is CASSQEAARFLSYIQYF. The CDR3 bases are TGTGCCAGCAGCCAAGAGGCCGCCAGGTTTTTATCATACATTCAGTACTTC.

V and J are TRBV11-3 and TRBJ1-1, with D maybe TRBD1 (6 bases). Trimming left V 6 bases short and J 4 bases short, with 9 bases between. The germline V gene has CDR1 SGHNT and CDR2 YENEEA. The CDR3 contains 12 residues. This chain's CDR3 is CASRMGATEAFF. For the CDR3, the DNA is TGTGCCAGCAGGATGGGGGCCACTGAAGCTTTCTTT.

This chain connects TRBV7-9 to TRBJ1-1; D is ambiguous. The ends were cut back, 3 bases at V and 0 bases at J, with 11 bases in the middle. Per the germline V gene, CDR1 is SEHNR and CDR2 is FQNEAQ (reference sequence). This CDR3 has 15 amino acids. Written as DNA, the CDR3 is TGTGCCAGCAGCTTTGCAGGACGGCTGAACACTGAAGCTTTCTTT. Protein sequence: CASSFAGRLNTEAFF.

CDR3 sequence: CASSLMEGENGYTF. CDR3 DNA: TGTGCCAGCAGCTTAATGGAGGGGGAAAATGGCTACACCTTC. V usage is TRBV7-9 and J usage is TRBJ1-2, with D perhaps matching TRBD1 (6 bases). This CDR3 is 14 amino acids long. Trimming removed 2 bases at V and 6 bases at J, with 13 bases between. In germline, CDR1 is SEHNR, CDR2 FQNEAQ (reference sequence).

V and J are TRBV5-1 and TRBJ2-2; D perhaps matches TRBD1 (6 bases). The CDR3 is made up of 16 amino acids. Germline V lookup: CDR1 SGHRS, CDR2 YFSETQ. V lost 1 base to trimming and J lost 5 bases, with 15 bases between them. For the CDR3, the DNA is TGCGCCAGCAGCTTGCCCTACAGGGTAAAGACCGGGGAGCTGTTTTTT. Translating gives CASSLPYRVKTGELFF.

This clonotype turned up a few times. The chain has TRBV12-3 or TRBV12-4 and TRBJ1-2; unclear D gene. CDR3 size: 13 residues. Trimming removed 2 bases at V and 8 bases at J, with 12 bases between. The CDR3 is CASSLSIEAGYTF. The CDR3 nucleotides are TGTGCCAGCAGTTTATCAATCGAGGCCGGCTACACCTTC.

The table lists this clonotype with a few counts. This chain joins TRBV12-3 or TRBV12-4 and TRBJ2-2, with D unresolved. The V gene lost 1 base and the J gene lost 5 bases, with 8 bases spanning the gap. The CDR3 spans 14 residues. CDR3 amino acids: CASSLETATGELFF. The CDR3 DNA reads TGTGCCAGCAGTTTAGAGACGGCTACCGGGGAGCTGTTTTTT.

The chain combines TRBV9 with TRBJ2-1, with 11 bases aligning to TRBD2. The CDR3 is 16 amino acids. The germline CDR1 and CDR2 sequences are SGDLS and YYNGEE. V lost 3 bases to trimming and J lost 5 bases; unmatched junction nucleotides: 7. The CDR3 loop is CASSAGGLAVDNEQFF. The CDR3 nucleotides read TGTGCCAGCAGCGCGGGGGGACTAGCGGTTGACAATGAGCAGTTCTTC.

This clonotype was seen a few times. The chain is built from TRBV6-2 or TRBV6-3 and TRBJ2-1, with D hard to call. The CDR3 consists of 14 residues. The V gene's germline CDR1 is MNHEY and CDR2 SVGEGT. V was shortened by 4 bases and J by 7 bases, with 14 bases between the two germline ends. DNA for the CDR3: TGTGCCAGCAGTTCCCCCACCCGTCCAAATGAGCAGTTCTTC. Encoded protein: CASSSPTRPNEQFF.

This clonotype occurred a few times. The rearrangement uses TRBV7-9 and TRBJ1-5; D is possibly TRBD1 (5 bases). Germline loops: CDR1 SEHNR, CDR2 FQNEAQ (reference sequence). This CDR3 comprises 14 residues. Trimming removed 4 bases from V and 7 bases from J, with 14 bases in between. CDR3 protein: CASSSGGVVQPQHF. CDR3 coding DNA: TGTGCCAGCAGCTCGGGAGGGGTCGTCCAGCCCCAGCATTTT.

Here the CDR3 DNA reads TGTGCCAGCAGCCCACAGGGGGCGGATGAGCAGTTCTTC. Translation gives CASSPQGADEQFF. The rearrangement joins TRBV7-3 to TRBJ2-1; 9 bases align to TRBD1. V was clipped by 5 bases and J by 8 bases; unmatched bases: 4. Germline-derived CDR1 and CDR2 are SGHTA and FQGTGA. This CDR3 spans 13 amino acids.

DNA of the CDR3: TGTGCCAGCAGCTTCTTAGCGGGGGGTGGCACCGGGGAGCTGTTTTTT. Its translation: CASSFLAGGGTGELFF. V usage is TRBV9 and J usage is TRBJ2-2; 10 bases match TRBD2. V lost 4 bases and J lost 4; bases outside the gene matches: 7. This CDR3 is 16 amino acids long. Germline CDR1 SGDLS, CDR2 YYNGEE. Combining the CDR3 with reference TRBV9 and TRBJ2-2 gives the whole variable domain DSGVTQTPKHLITATGQRVTLRCSPRSGDLSVYWYQQSLDQGLQFLIQYYNGEERAKGNILERFSAQQFPDLHSELNLSSLELGDSALYFCASSFLAGGGTGELFFGEGSRLTVL.

This clonotype was counted a few times. The genes are TRBV28 and TRBJ1-2; TRBD1 matches at 8 bases. CDR1 is MDHEN and CDR2 is SYDVKM in the germline V gene. CDR3 size: 15 residues. J lost 0 bases, V lost 6 bases, and 6 bases had no gene match. The CDR3, as DNA: TGTGCCAGCAGGCACCAGGGGGCTACTAACTATGGCTACACCTTC. Its protein product is CASRHQGATNYGYTF.

This chain links TRBV20-1 with TRBJ2-1; possibly TRBD2 for D (5 bases). CDR3 length equals 14 residues. Germline V gives CDR1 DFQATT, CDR2 SNEGSKA (reference sequence). The V end was cut by 1 base, the J end by 2 bases, with 9 bases between. This chain's CDR3 is CSARALAAYNEQFF. The CDR3 DNA reads as TGCAGTGCTAGAGCTCTAGCAGCCTACAATGAGCAGTTCTTC.

In regard to this clonotype: A read error may produce the germline difference seen at one junction end. V and J are TRBV9 and TRBJ2-3; D is uncertain. The CDR3 runs to 13 residues. Germline assignment: CDR1 SGDLS and CDR2 YYNGEE. The CDR3: CASGVYGTDTQYF. CDR3 DNA: TGTGCCAGCGGCGTATACGGCACAGATACGCAGTATTTT.

This clonotype was counted only a few times. V is TRBV6-2 or TRBV6-3 and J is TRBJ2-3; D unresolved. The germline CDR1 and CDR2 sequences are MNHEY and SVGEGT. Trimming stripped 2 bases from V and 8 bases from J, with 11 bases between. This CDR3 spans 13 amino acids. CDR3 nucleotides: TGTGCCAGCAGTTACCTACCCTCAGTTACGCAGTATTTT. Translating gives CASSYLPSVTQYF.

This clonotype was picked up many times. The chain couples TRBV5-1 to TRBJ2-7; 8 bases fit TRBD1. The CDR3 is 16 amino acids. J gave up 5 bases and V 0 bases, and 10 bases lay outside the gene matches. Germline V gene lookup returns CDR1 SGHRS and CDR2 YFSETQ. The CDR3 DNA follows: TGCGCCAGCAGCTTGGCCACAAGGACAGGGCAAGACGAGCAGTACTTC. Translation: CASSLATRTGQDEQYF.

This chain uses TRBV5-1 with TRBJ2-7; 14 bases fit TRBD2. J lost 3 bases, V lost 2 bases, and 10 bases had no gene match. The CDR3 is 18 residues long. Germline assignment: CDR1 SGHRS and CDR2 YFSETQ. CDR3 sequence (DNA): TGCGCCAGCAGCTTAAGACTAGCGGGAGGGCACTTTGTCTACGAGCAGTACTTC. Translated: CASSLRLAGGHFVYEQYF.

This clonotype was counted only a few times. This chain joins TRBV11-2 and TRBJ2-3; TRBD1 matches at 9 bases. J lost 2 bases, V lost 6 bases, and 6 bases had no gene match. In germline, CDR1 is SGHAT, CDR2 FQNNGV. There are 15 residues in the CDR3. CDR3 region: CASRVTGGVTDTQYF. Here the CDR3 DNA reads TGTGCCAGCAGAGTGACAGGGGGGGTCACAGATACGCAGTATTTT.

J is TRBJ2-1 and V is TRBV6-2 or TRBV6-3; D remains ambiguous. This CDR3 has 16 residues. Germline V lookup: CDR1 MNHEY, CDR2 SVGEGT. Trimming stripped 5 bases from V and 5 bases from J, with 19 bases between. The CDR3 here is CASSPHLGRRDNEQFF. CDR3 bases: TGTGCCAGCAGTCCCCATTTGGGCCGACGGGACAATGAGCAGTTCTTC.

The chain employs TRBV27 and TRBJ2-6; 9 bases fit TRBD1. With 2 bases clipped from V and 3 bases from J, the junction kept 5 bases outside the gene matches. Germline V gives CDR1 MNHEY, CDR2 SMNVEV (reference sequence). The CDR3 is made up of 17 amino acids. The CDR3 nucleotides read TGTGCCAGCAGTTTAGAGGGGACAGGGATTGGGGCCAACGTCCTGACTTTC. It translates to CASSLEGTGIGANVLTF.

The chain combines TRBV6-1 with TRBJ2-2, with TRBD1 identical over 10 bases. The CDR3 sequence is 15 residues long. Trimming took 7 bases from V and 5 from J; bases not matched to a gene: 7. Germline lookup yields CDR1 MNHNS and CDR2 SASEGT. Here the CDR3 reads CASKGQGQGTGELFF. In nucleotides, the CDR3 is TGTGCCAGCAAGGGACAGGGACAGGGGACCGGGGAGCTGTTTTTT.